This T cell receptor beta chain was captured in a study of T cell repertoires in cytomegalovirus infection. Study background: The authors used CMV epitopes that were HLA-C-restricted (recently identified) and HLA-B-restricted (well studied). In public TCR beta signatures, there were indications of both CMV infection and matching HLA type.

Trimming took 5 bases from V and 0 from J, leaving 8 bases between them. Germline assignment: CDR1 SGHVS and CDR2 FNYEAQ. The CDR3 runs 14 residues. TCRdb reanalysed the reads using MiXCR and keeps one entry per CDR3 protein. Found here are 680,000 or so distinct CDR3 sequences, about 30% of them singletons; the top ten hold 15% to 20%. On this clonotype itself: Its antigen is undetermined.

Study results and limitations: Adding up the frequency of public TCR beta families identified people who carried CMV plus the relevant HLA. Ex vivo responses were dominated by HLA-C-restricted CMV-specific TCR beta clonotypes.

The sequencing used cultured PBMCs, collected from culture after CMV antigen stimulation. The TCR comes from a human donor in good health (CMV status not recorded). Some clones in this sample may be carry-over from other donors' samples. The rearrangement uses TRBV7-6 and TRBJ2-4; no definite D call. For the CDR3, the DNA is TGTGCCAGCAGCCTGGAAGTAGCCAAAAACATTCAGTACTTC. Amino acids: CASSLEVAKNIQYF.